The 30 T cell receptor beta chains below come from one sample, sequenced in a study of T cells in narcolepsy. Produced via immunoSEQ multiplex PCR; TCRdb's table is partial and in-frame only. The sample contains over 25,000 clones, more than 65% of which appear only once. The sequenced material came from memory (CD45RA-) CD4+ T cells from blood. The receptors stem from a human donor in good health.

This chain connects TRBV5-1 to TRBJ2-1, with a possible D match to TRBD1 (5 bases). Germline lookup yields CDR1 SGHRS and CDR2 YFSETQ. This CDR3 region has 16 residues. Trimming cost V 0 bases and J 0 bases, with 10 bases left between them. CDR3 coding DNA: TGCGCCAGCAGCTTGGGGACATCGAGCTCCTACAATGAGCAGTTCTTC. Translating gives CASSLGTSSSYNEQFF.

This chain uses TRBV6-5 with TRBJ1-6; 11 nucleotides match TRBD1. V was clipped by 4 bases and J by 9 bases; unmatched bases: 8. Germline CDR1 is MNHEY and CDR2 is SVGAGI. The CDR3 is 16 amino acids. Here the CDR3 reads CASSSLGTGGTSPLHF. The CDR3, as DNA: TGTGCCAGCAGTTCTCTCGGGACAGGGGGAACTTCACCCCTCCACTTT.

This chain uses TRBV6-5 with TRBJ2-7; 8 nucleotides match TRBD2. CDR3 length: 13 residues. Trimming at V came to 5 bases and at J to 3 bases, leaving 3 bases not matched to a gene. The germline CDR1 and CDR2 sequences are MNHEY and SVGAGI. In nucleotides, the CDR3 is TGTGCCAGCAGTCGGACTAGCCTCTACGAGCAGTACTTC. This encodes CASSRTSLYEQYF.

This chain connects TRBV28 to TRBJ1-4; TRBD1 might be the D (6 bases). Trimming removed 4 bases from V and 5 bases from J, with 11 bases in between. CDR3 size: 14 residues. Germline loops: CDR1 MDHEN, CDR2 SYDVKM. The CDR3, as DNA: TGTGCCAGCAGTTGGACAGCGAGCAATGAAAAACTGTTTTTT. It codes for CASSWTASNEKLFF.

The chain links TRBV9 to TRBJ2-1; 11 bases align to TRBD2. The CDR3 totals 15 residues. Germline lookup yields CDR1 SGDLS and CDR2 YYNGEE. The trim removed 5 bases at V and 3 bases at J, leaving 4 bases unmatched. CDR3 protein: CASSIAGGNYNEQFF. For the CDR3, the DNA is TGTGCCAGCAGTATAGCGGGAGGGAACTACAATGAGCAGTTCTTC.

The chain carries TRBV29-1 and TRBJ2-1, with 11 bases identical to TRBD2. Germline trimming cut 6 bases from V and 6 bases from J; bases unmatched to any gene: 16. Germline CDR1 SQVTM, CDR2 ANQGSEA. The CDR3 totals 17 residues. In DNA form, the CDR3 reads TGCAGCGTCCAAAGGCTAGCGGGGGGCTACAAGCCCAATGAGCAGTTCTTC. It encodes CSVQRLAGGYKPNEQFF.

CDR3 sequence reads: CASSATSGSTGELFF. In nucleotides, the CDR3 is TGTGCCAGCAGTGCGACTAGCGGCTCCACCGGGGAGCTGTTTTTT. This chain connects TRBV7-3 to TRBJ2-2; TRBD2 aligns across 9 bases. CDR3 length: 15 residues. The germline gives CDR1 SGHTA, CDR2 FQGTGA. J was trimmed by 4 bases and V by 6 bases; bases with no gene match: 6.

The rearrangement joins TRBV29-1 to TRBJ2-1, with 9 bases aligning to TRBD2. Germline V gene sequence: CDR1 SQVTM, CDR2 ANQGSEA. This CDR3 contains 14 residues. The V gene end was trimmed by 7 bases and the J gene end by 1 base; junction bases not matched to a gene: 5. CDR3 amino acids: CSGEREESYNEQFF. CDR3 nucleotide sequence: TGCAGCGGGGAGCGGGAGGAGTCCTACAATGAGCAGTTCTTC.

The chain is built from TRBV7-2 and TRBJ2-7; 11 nucleotides agree with TRBD1. Trimming at V came to 1 base and at J to 3 bases, leaving 2 bases not matched to a gene. The CDR3 covers 15 residues. Per the germline V gene, CDR1 is SGHTA and CDR2 is FQGNSA. CDR3 DNA sequence: TGTGCCAGCAGCTTAGACGGGACAGGGGGCTACGAGCAGTACTTC. Its translation is CASSLDGTGGYEQYF.

The chain employs TRBV5-1 and TRBJ2-7; 11 bases agree with TRBD1. The CDR3 has 13 residues. The germline V gene encodes CDR1 SGHRS and CDR2 YFSETQ. Trimming removed 4 bases from V and 6 bases from J; junction bases left unmatched: 3. The DNA of the CDR3 is TGCGCCAGCAGCCCGGGGACAGGGGGCGAGCAGTACTTC. The encoded protein is CASSPGTGGEQYF.

This chain joins TRBV2 and TRBJ1-2, with a tentative D call TRBD1 (5 bases). The germline CDR1 and CDR2 sequences are SNHLY and FYNNEI. V dropped 6 bases and J dropped 5 bases, with 10 bases sitting between them. The CDR3 runs to 12 residues. Here the CDR3 reads CASSPGTYGYTF. The CDR3 coding sequence is TGTGCCAGCAGCCCCGGGACTTATGGCTACACCTTC.

The chain joins TRBV19 to TRBJ2-1, with a possible D match to TRBD1 (5 bases). In germline, CDR1 is LNHDA, CDR2 SQIVND (reference sequence). Between the trimmed V and J ends, which lost 5 bases and 9 bases, there was a span of 14 bases. The CDR3 sequence is 13 residues long. The CDR3 reads CASSVTGLPEQFF. CDR3 DNA sequence: TGTGCCAGTAGTGTAACAGGTTTGCCTGAGCAGTTCTTC.

This clone was found a few times. The chain uses TRBV30 and TRBJ1-3; tentatively, D is TRBD1 (5 bases). The CDR3 has 15 residues. Germline assignment: CDR1 GTSNPN and CDR2 SVGIG (reference sequence). V dropped 3 bases and J dropped 0 bases, with 12 bases sitting between them. The CDR3 DNA follows: TGTGCCTGGAGCGAGGGAGACAGCTCTGGAAACACCATATATTTT. It codes for CAWSEGDSSGNTIYF.

A single count supports this clone. The CDR3 sequence is CASSLAVGPNYGYTF. CDR3 nucleotide sequence: TGTGCCAGCAGCTTAGCGGTCGGCCCCAACTATGGCTACACCTTC. The chain combines TRBV7-2 with TRBJ1-2; D not certain. Germline lookup yields CDR1 SGHTA and CDR2 FQGNSA. Trimming stripped 0 bases from V and 2 bases from J, with 10 bases between. The length of the CDR3 is 15 residues.

This chain links TRBV7-2 with TRBJ1-5; no clear D. The germline gives CDR1 SGHTA, CDR2 FQGNSA. There are 15 residues in the CDR3. Deletions cut 1 base from V and 5 bases from J, with 12 bases between. The CDR3 DNA is TGTGCCAGCAGCTTAGTGGGTGGATCGGATCAGCCCCAGCATTTT. Its protein product is CASSLVGGSDQPQHF.

The V call is TRBV5-4, the J call TRBJ2-3, with TRBD1 identical over 8 bases. The CDR3 spans 16 residues. The V segment lost 3 bases and the J segment 4 bases; nucleotides outside the gene matches: 10. Per the germline V gene, CDR1 is SGHNT and CDR2 is YYREEE (reference sequence). CDR3 loop: CASSYSNGQGADTQYF. Here the CDR3 DNA reads TGTGCCAGCAGCTACTCGAACGGACAGGGAGCAGATACGCAGTATTTT.

This rearrangement joins TRBV27 to TRBJ1-2; D is possibly TRBD1 (6 bases). Germline V lookup: CDR1 MNHEY, CDR2 SMNVEV (reference sequence). The CDR3 consists of 13 residues. Deletions cut 9 bases from V and 4 bases from J, with 15 bases between. CDR3 coding DNA: TGTGCCAGGAACGGGGGCGGCGTCTATGGCTACACCTTC. Translated, it gives CARNGGGVYGYTF.

This chain connects TRBV10-2 to TRBJ1-2, with D perhaps matching TRBD1 (6 bases). Trimming stripped 5 bases from V and 3 bases from J, with 10 bases between. CDR3 length: 13 amino acids. The germline CDR1 and CDR2 sequences are WSHSY and SAAADI. This CDR3 is CASSPGGDYGYTF. In nucleotides, the CDR3 is TGCGCCAGCAGTCCGGGGGGCGACTATGGCTACACCTTC.

This chain uses TRBV7-9 with TRBJ2-7; no firm D call. The CDR3 length is 13 residues. The V and J ends lost 5 bases and 2 bases respectively, with 10 bases between them. Germline lookup yields CDR1 SEHNR and CDR2 FQNEAQ (reference sequence). CDR3 protein: CASSRDGTYEQYF. In DNA, the CDR3 is TGTGCCAGCAGCCGAGATGGGACCTACGAGCAGTACTTC.

The chain has TRBV25-1 and TRBJ2-2; 10 bases line up with TRBD1. Germline V CDR1 and CDR2: MGHDK, SYGVNS. This CDR3 spans 18 amino acids. V lost 4 bases to trimming and J lost 7 bases; unmatched junction nucleotides: 15. CDR3 protein: CASSGLNVGTGAYGELFF. CDR3 nucleotides: TGTGCCAGCAGTGGCCTCAACGTTGGGACAGGGGCTTACGGGGAGCTGTTTTTT.

This clone was found once. This chain uses TRBV15 with TRBJ2-5; D is unresolved. Germline CDR1 reads LNHNV; CDR2 reads YYDKDF (reference sequence). The CDR3 consists of 13 residues. V shed 1 base and J shed 5 bases, with 8 bases lying between them. The CDR3 sequence is CATSRGWPETQYF. The CDR3 coding sequence is TGTGCCACCAGCAGAGGGTGGCCGGAGACCCAGTACTTC.

This clone came up once. At one boundary the junction diverges from the germline segment, which might be a read error. The chain employs TRBV18 and TRBJ1-1; D uncertain. The CDR3 is 15 amino acids. Germline values: CDR1 KGHSH, CDR2 LQKENI. CDR3 bases: TGTGCCAGCTCACCACCGGTCGCTGGGCATGCTGAAGCTTCCTTT. Amino acid sequence: CASSPPVAGHAEASF. Together with reference TRBV18 and TRBJ1-1, the CDR3 gives the full variable domain: NAGVMQNPRHLVRRRGQEARLRCSPMKGHSHVYWYRQLPEEGLKFMVYLQKENIIDESGMPKERFSAEFPKEGPSILRIQQVVRGDSAAYFCASSPPVAGHAEASFGQGTRLTVV.

The rearrangement uses TRBV9 and TRBJ2-7; TRBD1 matches at 8 bases. There are 15 residues in the CDR3. CDR1 is SGDLS and CDR2 is YYNGEE in the germline V gene. Trimming at V came to 4 bases and at J to 2 bases, leaving 8 bases not matched to a gene. In DNA, the CDR3 is TGTGCCAGCAGCACCACCGGGACAGGAGCCTACGAGCAGTACTTC. The encoded protein is CASSTTGTGAYEQYF.

The V call is TRBV7-2, the J call TRBJ2-1; D may be TRBD2 (6 bases). V lost 0 bases and J lost 6, with 12 bases in between. The germline CDR1 and CDR2 sequences are SGHTA and FQGNSA. The CDR3 spans 15 residues. The CDR3 is CASSLAGRGGNEQFF. The CDR3 DNA sequence: TGTGCCAGCAGCTTAGCGGGGCGGGGTGGCAATGAGCAGTTCTTC.

This sequence joins TRBV6-1 and TRBJ1-5; possible D gene TRBD1, 6 bases. CDR1 is MNHNS, CDR2 SASEGT, per germline. This CDR3 has 15 amino acids. V lost 5 bases, J lost 0 bases, and 11 bases lay in between. The chain's CDR3 is CASSRTAYSNQPQHF. CDR3 DNA sequence: TGTGCCAGCAGTCGGACAGCATATAGCAATCAGCCCCAGCATTTT.

The genes are TRBV2 and TRBJ1-4, with D possibly TRBD1 on 5 matching bases. The V and J ends lost 1 base and 7 bases respectively, with 13 bases between them. The CDR3 spans 15 residues. Germline-derived CDR1 and CDR2 are SNHLY and FYNNEI. This chain's CDR3 is CASSEVRGRTEKLFF. The CDR3 DNA reads TGTGCCAGCAGTGAAGTAAGGGGAAGAACTGAAAAACTGTTTTTT.

In this sample, this clone turned up once. J is TRBJ2-5 and V is TRBV5-1, with TRBD1 identical over 7 bases. J was trimmed by 2 bases and V by 4 bases; bases with no gene match: 5. Looked up from germline, CDR1 is SGHRS and CDR2 is YFSETQ. The CDR3 runs 14 residues. The CDR3, as DNA: TGCGCCAGCAGCCCAGGGGGAAATCAAGAGACCCAGTACTTC. The encoded protein is CASSPGGNQETQYF.

This chain links TRBV19 with TRBJ1-1; D is possibly TRBD1 (5 bases). Germline CDR1 is LNHDA and CDR2 is SQIVND (reference sequence). V lost 0 bases, J lost 7 bases, and 15 bases lay in between. This CDR3 spans 15 amino acids. CDR3 loop: CASSIDRWGGYEAFF. DNA of the CDR3: TGTGCCAGTAGTATAGATCGGTGGGGGGGGTATGAAGCTTTCTTT. The whole variable domain, remainder taken from reference TRBV19 and TRBJ1-1, is DGGITQSPKYLFRKEGQNVTLSCEQNLNHDAMYWYRQDPGQGLRLIYYSQIVNDFQKGDIAEGYSVSREKKESFPLTVTSAQKNPTAFYLCASSIDRWGGYEAFFGQGTRLTVV.

The chain uses TRBV9 and TRBJ2-7; 11 bases map to TRBD1. Looked up from germline, CDR1 is SGDLS and CDR2 is YYNGEE. The CDR3 has 14 amino acids. V shed 4 bases and J 5 bases; nucleotides not matched to a gene: 5. The DNA for the CDR3 is TGTGCCAGCAGCCCAAGGGACAGGGGGAACGAGCAGTACTTC. Protein product: CASSPRDRGNEQYF.

This clone came up a few times. At one of its ends the junction is not consistent with the germline gene, which may arise from a read error. CDR3 DNA: TGTGCTAGCAGCTTAGGAGGGAGGAGCACAGATACGCAGTATTTT. Protein: CASSLGGRSTDTQYF. This sequence joins TRBV7-7 and TRBJ2-3; tentative D call: TRBD2 (6 bases). Germline V lookup: CDR1 SSHAT, CDR2 FNYEAQ (reference sequence). This CDR3 spans 15 amino acids. Together with reference TRBV7-7 and TRBJ2-3, the CDR3 gives the full variable domain: GAGVSQSPRYKVTKRGQDVTLRCDPISSHATLYWYQQALGQGPEFLTYFNYEAQPDKSGLPSDRFSAERPEGSISTLTIQRTEQRDSAMYRCASSLGGRSTDTQYFGPGTRLTVL.